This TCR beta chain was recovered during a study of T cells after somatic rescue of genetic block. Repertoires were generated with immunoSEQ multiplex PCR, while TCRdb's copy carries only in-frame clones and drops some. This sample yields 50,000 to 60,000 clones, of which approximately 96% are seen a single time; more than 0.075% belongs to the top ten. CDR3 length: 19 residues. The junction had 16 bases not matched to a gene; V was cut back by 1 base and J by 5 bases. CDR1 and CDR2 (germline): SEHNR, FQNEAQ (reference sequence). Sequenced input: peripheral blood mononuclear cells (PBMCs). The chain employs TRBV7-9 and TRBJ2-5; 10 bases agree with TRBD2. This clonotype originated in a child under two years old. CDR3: CASSLESASGSPLWETQYF. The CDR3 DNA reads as TGTGCCAGCAGCTTAGAGTCGGCTAGCGGGAGTCCCCTTTGGGAGACCCAGTACTTC.